The 27 T cell receptor beta chains reported below all come from one sample, sequenced in a study of radiotherapy plus CTLA-4 blockade in lung cancer. Produced via immunoSEQ multiplex PCR; TCRdb's table is partial and in-frame only. The sample consists of about 90,000 clones, around 83% of them appearing once. This material consisted of peripheral blood, taken from a patient treated with radiotherapy plus ipilimumab. These TCRs come from a human donor with non-small cell lung cancer that progressed on radiotherapy plus ipilimumab.

The chain couples TRBV5-6 to TRBJ2-1; TRBD1 is a possible D gene (5 bases). The CDR3 spans 14 residues. CDR1 is SGHDT and CDR2 is YYEEEE in the germline V gene. The V end lost 6 bases, the J end lost 2 bases, and 12 bases lay between the germline ends. The CDR3 here is CASIPRAAYNEQFF. The CDR3, as DNA: TGTGCCAGCATCCCCAGGGCAGCCTACAATGAGCAGTTCTTC.

The genes are TRBV5-4 and TRBJ2-5, with 9 bases identical to TRBD2. The tail of the sequence fits TRBJ2-7 better, so the J call may be wrong. The CDR3 contains 15 residues. Germline assignment: CDR1 SGHNT and CDR2 YYREEE (reference sequence). CDR3 loop: CASSFGGGASYEQYF. The CDR3 bases are TGTGCCAGCAGCTTTGGCGGGGGGGCCTCCTACGAGCAGTACTTC.

This clone came up a few times. V gene TRBV7-9 combines with J gene TRBJ1-3; no firm D call. The V and J ends lost 1 base and 2 bases respectively, with 3 bases between them. Looked up from germline, CDR1 is SEHNR and CDR2 is FQNEAQ (reference sequence). This CDR3 contains 13 residues. This CDR3 is CASSLEAGNTIYF. CDR3 bases: TGTGCCAGCAGCTTAGAAGCTGGAAACACCATATATTTT.

The J gene is TRBJ2-7, the V gene TRBV6-5; 8 nucleotides line up with TRBD2. V shed 4 bases, J shed 3 bases, and the junction held 8 bases outside the gene matches. The CDR3 extends over 15 amino acids. In germline, CDR1 is MNHEY, CDR2 SVGAGI. The CDR3 bases are TGTGCCAGCAGTTTTGCCGGGGGGGGAAACTACGAGCAGTACTTC. This translates into CASSFAGGGNYEQYF.

The chain couples TRBV9 to TRBJ1-1, with TRBD1 matching over 7 bases. The CDR3 runs 14 residues. J lost 5 bases, V lost 7 bases, and 11 bases had no gene match. Germline V gene sequence: CDR1 SGDLS, CDR2 YYNGEE. CDR3 amino acids: CASDPVGGGTEAFF. The CDR3 DNA is TGTGCCAGCGATCCGGTAGGGGGCGGGACTGAAGCTTTCTTT.

This clone was detected only a few times. This chain connects TRBV12-2 to TRBJ2-7; no DNA check was done on the table's D call, TRBD1. TRBV12-2 corresponds to a pseudogene. This CDR3 has 16 amino acids. CDR3 nucleotide sequence: TGTGCAAGTCGCCCCAGGACAGGAAAGACATTATACGAGCAGTACTTC. It codes for CASRPRTGKTLYEQYF.

This clone was counted between two and nine times. The chain joins TRBV7-3 to TRBJ2-1; D is unresolved. The CDR3 loop spans 15 amino acids. The ends were cut back, 2 bases at V and 0 bases at J, with 8 bases in the middle. Germline values: CDR1 SGHTA, CDR2 FQGTGA. This CDR3 reads CASSLGSRSYNEQFF. CDR3 coding DNA: TGTGCCAGCAGCTTAGGGTCCCGCTCCTACAATGAGCAGTTCTTC.

J is TRBJ1-5 and V is TRBV6-1; no definite D call. The ends were cut back, 1 base at V and 4 bases at J, with 17 bases in the middle. Looked up from germline, CDR1 is MNHNS and CDR2 is SASEGT. The CDR3 totals 17 residues. CDR3 sequence reads: CASSEVRTPRINQPQHF. Here the CDR3 DNA reads TGTGCCAGCAGTGAAGTGCGTACCCCAAGGATAAATCAGCCCCAGCATTTT.

V usage is TRBV5-1 and J usage is TRBJ2-1; 8 bases match TRBD2. Germline CDR1 and CDR2: SGHRS and YFSETQ. This CDR3 has 15 residues. V was pared by 1 base and J by 5 bases, with 5 bases of the junction left unmatched. The CDR3 loop reads CASSLPREGDNEQFF. The CDR3 bases are TGCGCCAGCAGCTTGCCACGGGAGGGAGACAATGAGCAGTTCTTC.

V usage is TRBV6-6 and J usage is TRBJ2-3, with D perhaps TRBD1 (5 bases). Germline V CDR1 and CDR2: MNHNY, SVGAGI (reference sequence). V shed 5 bases and J shed 0 bases, with 12 bases lying between them. The CDR3 has 15 amino acids. The chain's CDR3 is CASSLSRGSTDTQYF. In DNA, the CDR3 is TGTGCCAGCAGTCTCTCTAGGGGTAGCACAGATACGCAGTATTTT.

The chain has TRBV5-1 and TRBJ1-5; unclear D gene. The CDR3 has 14 residues. V lost 0 bases, J lost 2 bases, and 6 bases lay in between. Germline CDR1 and CDR2: SGHRS and YFSETQ. CDR3 residues: CASSLESGNQPQHF. DNA for the CDR3: TGCGCCAGCAGCTTGGAGAGTGGCAATCAGCCCCAGCATTTT.

The chain is built from TRBV28 and TRBJ1-1; D is unresolved. This CDR3 comprises 12 residues. Trimming left V 1 base short and J 3 bases short, with 3 bases between. CDR1 is MDHEN and CDR2 is SYDVKM in the germline V gene. CDR3 in DNA: TGTGCCAGCAGTTTATTAGACACTGAAGCTTTCTTT. Translated: CASSLLDTEAFF. Full variable domain (rest looked up from reference TRBV28 and TRBJ1-1): DVKVTQSSRYLVKRTGEKVFLECVQDMDHENMFWYRQDPGLGLRLIYFSYDVKMKEKGDIPEGYSVSREKKERFSLILESASTNQTSMYLCASSLLDTEAFFGQGTRLTVV.

The V gene is TRBV5-6, the J gene TRBJ1-1; weak D call: TRBD1 (6 bases). Germline CDR1 SGHDT, CDR2 YYEEEE. The CDR3 is 13 amino acids. V was clipped by 3 bases and J by 9 bases, with 15 bases between them. The CDR3 is CASSSQGARQAFF. For the CDR3, the DNA is TGTGCCAGCAGCTCACAGGGAGCGAGGCAAGCTTTCTTT.

This chain connects TRBV6-6 to TRBJ1-2; D is uncertain. The CDR3 extends over 11 amino acids. Germline-derived CDR1 and CDR2 are MNHNY and SVGAGI (reference sequence). V lost 5 bases and J lost 6, with 7 bases in between. CDR3 sequence: CASSKLNGYTF. CDR3 DNA sequence: TGTGCCAGCAGTAAACTGAATGGCTACACCTTC.

This sequence joins TRBV28 and TRBJ2-7; 9 positions agree with TRBD1. Germline V gene lookup returns CDR1 MDHEN and CDR2 SYDVKM. V dropped 6 bases and J dropped 0; count of bases not matched to a gene: 9. The CDR3 covers 16 residues. This chain's CDR3 is CASRQPPGQGSYEQYF. The CDR3 nucleotides are TGTGCCAGCAGACAGCCTCCGGGACAGGGCTCCTACGAGCAGTACTTC.

V usage is TRBV11-2 and J usage is TRBJ2-2; TRBD1 matches at 7 bases. V was clipped by 1 base and J by 7 bases; unmatched bases: 9. The germline V gene encodes CDR1 SGHAT and CDR2 FQNNGV. This CDR3 is 16 amino acids long. CDR3 sequence (DNA): TGTGCCAGCAGCTTAGTTCTCGACAGGGCGGTCGGGGAGCTGTTTTTT. Translation: CASSLVLDRAVGELFF. Full variable domain (remainder filled in from reference TRBV11-2 and TRBJ2-2): EAGVAQSPRYKIIEKRQSVAFWCNPISGHATLYWYQQILGQGPKLLIQFQNNGVVDDSQLPKDRFSAERLKGVDSTLKIQPAKLEDSAVYLCASSLVLDRAVGELFFGEGSRLTVL.

The rearrangement joins TRBV10-1 to TRBJ2-6, with TRBD1 as a possible D gene (6 bases). The V gene's germline CDR1 is WNHNN and CDR2 SYGVQD (reference sequence). This CDR3 contains 15 residues. V lost 5 bases to trimming and J lost 1 base, with 9 bases between them. The CDR3 reads CASSYRVSGANVLTF. The CDR3 region has the DNA TGCGCCAGCAGTTACAGGGTGTCTGGGGCCAACGTCCTGACTTTC.

The V gene is TRBV4-3, the J gene TRBJ1-2; TRBD1 agrees at 8 bases. Germline V gene sequence: CDR1 LGHNA, CDR2 YSLEER. The CDR3 has 16 residues. The V segment lost 0 bases and the J segment 8 bases; nucleotides outside the gene matches: 11. CDR3 nucleotide sequence: TGCGCCAGCAGCCAAGACCAGAGAGACAGGGGCGGGGGCTACACCTTC. This translates into CASSQDQRDRGGGYTF.

The chain links TRBV28 to TRBJ2-7; the match to TRBD2 covers 10 bases. In germline, CDR1 is MDHEN, CDR2 SYDVKM. The CDR3 extends over 14 amino acids. The CDR3, as DNA: TGTGTTGTAGCGGGGGGCCCGCCCCCCTACGAGCAGTACTTC. This codes for CVVAGGPPPYEQYF.

This rearrangement joins TRBV5-1 to TRBJ1-1; possibly TRBD1 for D (6 bases). In germline, CDR1 is SGHRS, CDR2 YFSETQ. The CDR3 has 14 amino acids. Trimming stripped 4 bases from V and 2 bases from J, with 12 bases between. The CDR3 spells CASSKTGLNTEAFF. CDR3 coding DNA: TGCGCCAGCAGCAAGACAGGCCTTAACACTGAAGCTTTCTTT.

The V gene is TRBV12-5, the J gene TRBJ1-2; 7 nucleotides align to TRBD1. Looked up from germline, CDR1 is LGHNT and CDR2 is FRNRAP. The CDR3 is 17 residues long. Trimming cost V 4 bases and J 0 bases; bases outside gene matches: 11. The CDR3 sequence is CASGYWDSRRANYGYTF. In DNA form, the CDR3 reads TGTGCTAGTGGTTATTGGGACAGCCGTCGTGCTAACTATGGCTACACCTTC.

The V call is TRBV11-3, the J call TRBJ2-1; 8 bases agree with TRBD2. There are 15 residues in the CDR3. The V segment lost 5 bases and the J segment 4 bases; nucleotides outside the gene matches: 7. CDR1 and CDR2 (germline): SGHNT, YENEEA. CDR3 in amino acids: CASSTAGVMYNEQFF. As DNA, the CDR3 is TGTGCCAGCAGCACAGCGGGAGTTATGTACAATGAGCAGTTCTTC.

Turning to this clone: A read error is likely, as this CDR3 ends without the conserved phenylalanine or tryptophan. The J gene is TRBJ1-2, the V gene TRBV7-2; D is undetermined. The ends were cut back, 5 bases at V and 5 bases at J, with 9 bases in the middle. The CDR3 has 12 residues. CDR1 and CDR2 from the germline V gene are SGHTA and FQGNSA. The CDR3 nucleotides read TGTGCCAGCAGCCCTGGGAGTTATGGCTACACCCTC. Protein: CASSPGSYGYTL.

The genes are TRBV5-4 and TRBJ1-2; D is unresolved. The V gene lost 1 base and the J gene lost 4 bases, with 14 bases spanning the gap. Germline V CDR1 and CDR2: SGHNT, YYREEE (reference sequence). This CDR3 is 15 amino acids long. CDR3 DNA sequence: TGTGCCAGCAGCTTGTCTTTCCACGGTAGCTATGGCTACACCTTC. It encodes CASSLSFHGSYGYTF.

The chain's CDR3 is CASSPSGSVHEQYF. The CDR3 DNA is TGTGCCAGCAGCCCCAGCGGTTCTGTCCACGAGCAGTACTTC. The genes are TRBV11-1 and TRBJ2-7; D may be TRBD2 (5 bases). CDR1 is SGHAT, CDR2 FQDESV, per germline (reference sequence). V was cut by 5 bases and J by 5 bases, with 16 bases left in between. The CDR3 has 14 residues.

This chain links TRBV30 with TRBJ1-2; D may be TRBD1 (5 bases). Germline lookup yields CDR1 GTSNPN and CDR2 SVGIG (reference sequence). This CDR3 region has 12 residues. Trimming stripped 0 bases from V and 4 bases from J, with 6 bases between. The CDR3 DNA is TGTGCCTGGAGTGTAGGGACCTATGGCTACACCTTC. Translation: CAWSVGTYGYTF.

This chain uses TRBV6-1 with TRBJ1-5, with 7 bases that match TRBD1. CDR3 length: 15 residues. Losses at the gene ends were 6 bases for V and 1 base for J; bases not matched to a gene: 6. The germline gives CDR1 MNHNS, CDR2 SASEGT. Here the CDR3 reads CASRAGGESNQPQHF. CDR3 DNA: TGTGCCAGCAGGGCAGGGGGAGAGAGCAATCAGCCCCAGCATTTT.